The 18 T cell receptor beta chains below were found in one sample sequenced in a study of vaccination and CD4 T cells after COVID-19. What these receptors recognize is not known. Treatment indicated: approximately nine-day PBMC culture with coronavirus spike peptide pools or control peptides (ViraFEST assay). The Oncomine TCR Beta short-read assay generated sequence data from the DNA of cultured CD4+ T cells. TCRdb itself ran the PCR reads through MiXCR, one entry per CDR3 protein. Of 15,000 to 19,000 distinct CDR3 sequences in the sample, roughly 49% were seen once. The starting material was CD4+ T cells from blood, cultured in vitro, obtained before SARS-CoV-2 vaccination. Receptor source: a human donor who had recovered from COVID-19.

V usage is TRBV6-5 and J usage is TRBJ2-7; tentatively, D is TRBD1 or TRBD2 (6 bases each). Germline V gene sequence: CDR1 MNHEY, CDR2 SVGAGI. This CDR3 spans 14 amino acids. Trimming cost V 3 bases and J 4 bases, with 13 bases left between them. CDR3 amino acids: CASSYRGEIYEQYF. DNA for the CDR3: TGTGCCAGCAGTTATAGGGGGGAGATATACGAGCAGTACTTC.

This clonotype has just a few counts. The chain uses TRBV7-2 and TRBJ2-2; TRBD2 is a possible D gene (6 bases). Trimming removed 3 bases from V and 2 bases from J, with 10 bases in between. The CDR3 runs 15 residues. Germline V gene lookup returns CDR1 SGHTA and CDR2 FQGNSA. CDR3 sequence: CASSFAGRNTGELFF. CDR3 coding DNA: TGTGCCAGCAGCTTCGCGGGGCGAAACACCGGGGAGCTGTTTTTT.

The chain has TRBV7-9 and TRBJ2-3; D is uncertain. From germline, CDR1 is SEHNR and CDR2 FQNEAQ (reference sequence). The CDR3 loop spans 14 amino acids. V gave up 2 bases and J gave up 2 bases, with 8 bases separating them. The CDR3: CASSLMQNTDTQYF. The CDR3 bases are TGTGCCAGCAGCTTAATGCAGAACACAGATACGCAGTATTTT.

A few counts support this clonotype. The chain combines TRBV7-9 with TRBJ1-5; weak D call: TRBD1 (5 bases). The germline CDR1 and CDR2 sequences are SEHNR and FQNEAQ (reference sequence). The CDR3 runs to 13 residues. Trimming took off 2 bases at V and 7 bases at J, with 9 bases between the two ends. As DNA, the CDR3 is TGTGCCAGCAGCTTAAAAGGGGAACAGCCCCAGCATTTT. It codes for CASSLKGEQPQHF.

CDR3 coding DNA: TGTGCCAGCAGTTTGGGGGTAGCGGGAGGGAGCACAGATACGCAGTATTTT. Its protein product is CASSLGVAGGSTDTQYF. The chain carries TRBV28 and TRBJ2-3; 11 bases map to TRBD2. Germline-derived CDR1 and CDR2 are MDHEN and SYDVKM. Trimming took 3 bases from V and 0 from J; bases not matched to a gene: 5. This CDR3 contains 17 residues.

This clonotype was seen a handful of times. The rearrangement links TRBV20-1 to TRBJ2-5, with 8 bases identical to TRBD2. V lost 1 base to trimming and J lost 5 bases; unmatched junction nucleotides: 12. Germline values: CDR1 DFQATT, CDR2 SNEGSKA (reference sequence). This CDR3 contains 16 residues. CDR3 region: CSARGGGRGTSETQYF. CDR3 DNA sequence: TGCAGTGCTAGAGGAGGGGGGCGGGGGACTAGTGAGACCCAGTACTTC.

This clonotype was counted only a few times. The genes are TRBV6-1 and TRBJ1-1; D perhaps matches TRBD1 (6 bases). Germline loops: CDR1 MNHNS, CDR2 SASEGT. The CDR3 has 15 residues. Trimming pared 8 bases from V and 4 bases from J, leaving 20 bases between. CDR3 amino acids: CASHPRGGAATEAFF. The CDR3 nucleotides are TGTGCCAGCCACCCCAGGGGTGGTGCGGCCACTGAAGCTTTCTTT.

The chain has TRBV18 and TRBJ1-3, with 7 bases aligning to TRBD1. The CDR3 extends over 14 amino acids. Germline values: CDR1 KGHSH, CDR2 LQKENI. The ends lost 8 bases at V and 0 bases at J; junction bases unmatched: 4. The CDR3 DNA reads TGTGCCAGCGGGACAGCTAACTCTGGAAACACCATATATTTT. Translated, it gives CASGTANSGNTIYF. Drawing the rest from reference TRBV18 and TRBJ1-3, the complete variable domain is NAGVMQNPRHLVRRRGQEARLRCSPMKGHSHVYWYRQLPEEGLKFMVYLQKENIIDESGMPKERFSAEFPKEGPSILRIQQVVRGDSAAYFCASGTANSGNTIYFGEGSWLTVV.

V usage is TRBV20-1 and J usage is TRBJ1-5, with D uncertain. The CDR3 loop spans 14 amino acids. With 5 bases removed from V and 7 bases from J, the gap between germline ends came to 18 bases. The germline V gene encodes CDR1 DFQATT and CDR2 SNEGSKA (reference sequence). As DNA, the CDR3 is TGCAGTGCTGCCGGCCCCAGCGAGTCCCAGCCCCAGCATTTT. Protein sequence: CSAAGPSESQPQHF.

This clonotype was recorded a few times. The V call is TRBV6-1, the J call TRBJ2-1, with D possibly matching TRBD2 (6 bases). This CDR3 is 15 amino acids long. The germline V gene has CDR1 MNHNS and CDR2 SASEGT. Trimming removed 5 bases at V and 6 bases at J, with 17 bases between. The CDR3 protein is CASSQTSYFRNEQFF. The CDR3, as DNA: TGTGCCAGCAGTCAAACTAGCTACTTCCGCAATGAGCAGTTCTTC.

The chain employs TRBV24-1 and TRBJ1-2; D is perhaps TRBD1 (6 bases). Trimming removed 5 bases from V and 5 bases from J, with 14 bases in between. The V gene's germline CDR1 is KGHDR and CDR2 SFDVKD. This CDR3 has 14 amino acids. The CDR3 sequence: CATSGRTVEYGYTF. CDR3 nucleotide sequence: TGTGCCACCAGTGGGAGGACAGTGGAGTATGGCTACACCTTC.

The chain employs TRBV6-5 and TRBJ2-7, with 8 nucleotides matching TRBD2. The CDR3 loop spans 15 amino acids. CDR1 and CDR2 from the germline V gene are MNHEY and SVGAGI. Trimming removed 2 bases from V and 5 bases from J; junction bases left unmatched: 8. As DNA, the CDR3 is TGTGCCAGCAGTTACACCGGGGGGGGGTCCAACGAGCAGTACTTC. This sequence encodes CASSYTGGGSNEQYF.

V and J are TRBV5-5 and TRBJ2-4; TRBD2 matches 15 bases. The CDR3 spans 16 residues. Trimming took 2 bases from V and 9 from J; bases not matched to a gene: 6. CDR1 and CDR2 (germline): SGHKS, YYEKEE (reference sequence). CDR3 coding DNA: TGTGCCAGCAGCTTTCCGGGACTAGCGGGAGGAGGCATTCAGTACTTC. Its translation: CASSFPGLAGGGIQYF.

V usage is TRBV6-1 and J usage is TRBJ1-1; the D gene is possibly TRBD1 (5 bases). Germline V gene lookup returns CDR1 MNHNS and CDR2 SASEGT. The CDR3 sequence is 14 residues long. V gave up 7 bases and J gave up 4 bases, with 16 bases separating them. The CDR3 here is CASTPGGVGTEAFF. In DNA, the CDR3 is TGTGCCAGCACCCCGGGGGGGGTAGGCACTGAAGCTTTCTTT.

The CDR3 spells CASSEGQGHLGNEQFF. Written as DNA, the CDR3 is TGTGCCAGCAGCGAGGGACAGGGTCACCTGGGAAATGAGCAGTTCTTC. The chain uses TRBV7-2 and TRBJ2-1; 9 bases fit TRBD1. V was pared by 5 bases and J by 7 bases, with 12 bases of the junction left unmatched. There are 16 residues in the CDR3. CDR1 is SGHTA and CDR2 is FQGNSA in the germline V gene.

Only a few counts were recorded for this clonotype. The chain employs TRBV20-1 and TRBJ2-1; TRBD2 is a possible D gene (5 bases). The germline V gene encodes CDR1 DFQATT and CDR2 SNEGSKA (reference sequence). There are 14 residues in the CDR3. Trimming cost V 3 bases and J 1 base, with 10 bases left between them. The CDR3: CSASSWRSYNEQFF. CDR3 bases: TGCAGTGCTAGCAGTTGGAGGTCCTACAATGAGCAGTTCTTC.

The CDR3 here is CASPLVGAPTGELFF. CDR3 nucleotides: TGTGCCAGCCCCCTAGTAGGAGCCCCCACCGGGGAGCTGTTTTTT. The V and J genes are TRBV7-2 and TRBJ2-2, with D uncertain. The ends were cut back, 8 bases at V and 4 bases at J, with 17 bases in the middle. Germline loops: CDR1 SGHTA, CDR2 FQGNSA. This CDR3 comprises 15 residues. Together with reference TRBV7-2 and TRBJ2-2, the CDR3 gives the full variable domain: GAGVSQSPSNKVTEKGKDVELRCDPISGHTALYWYRQSLGQGLEFLIYFQGNSAPDKSGLPSDRFSAERTGGSVSTLTIQRTQQEDSAVYLCASPLVGAPTGELFFGEGSRLTVL.

The chain uses TRBV28 and TRBJ1-5; D remains ambiguous. Germline V gene data show CDR1 as MDHEN and CDR2 as SYDVKM. This CDR3 has 15 residues. The V and J ends lost 5 bases and 0 bases respectively, with 11 bases between them. CDR3 coding DNA: TGTGCCAGCAGTCAGACGGGAATTAGCAATCAGCCCCAGCATTTT. Translated, it gives CASSQTGISNQPQHF.